The subject of this entry is one T cell receptor beta chain. Its antigen is as yet unknown. Sequencing used immunoSEQ multiplex PCR; TCRdb keeps in-frame clones, though not all of them. The data contain some 1,900,000 clones, roughly 95% of them seen just once; the ten biggest clones take up 0.95% to 1.5%. The germline V gene encodes CDR1 SGHVS and CDR2 FQNEAQ. After removal of 5 bases from V and 6 bases from J, the junction contained 15 bases not matched to a gene. This CDR3 comprises 18 residues. The source of the sample is a study of shared clonotypes between healthy human individuals. Study results and limitations: Only a few donors were included, so the genetic and exposure-history diversity represented was limited. The generation probabilities recorded for non-shared clonotypes fell below those of clonotypes shared by all four donors. The study generally estimated greater richness for naive than memory subsets. Despite large depth, rarefaction showed incomplete sorted-subset sequencing.

Terminally differentiated effector memory CD45RA+ cells were excluded by CCR7 positive selection of CD45RO-negative cells. This TCR was recovered from a young man in good health. The chain links TRBV7-8 to TRBJ2-7, with 14 nucleotides matching TRBD2. The sequencing sample was made of naive CD8+ T cells sorted from blood. The CDR3 loop reads CASSPRLAGGPGWLEQYF. The DNA of the CDR3 is TGTGCCAGCAGCCCCCGACTAGCGGGAGGGCCGGGTTGGCTCGAGCAGTACTTC. The full variable domain, in which reference TRBV7-8 and TRBJ2-7 provide the parts outside the CDR3, is GAGVSQSPRYKVAKRGQDVALRCDPISGHVSLFWYQQALGQGPEFLTYFQNEAQLDKSGLPSDRFFAERPEGSVSTLKIQRTQQEDSAVYLCASSPRLAGGPGWLEQYFGPGTRLTVT.